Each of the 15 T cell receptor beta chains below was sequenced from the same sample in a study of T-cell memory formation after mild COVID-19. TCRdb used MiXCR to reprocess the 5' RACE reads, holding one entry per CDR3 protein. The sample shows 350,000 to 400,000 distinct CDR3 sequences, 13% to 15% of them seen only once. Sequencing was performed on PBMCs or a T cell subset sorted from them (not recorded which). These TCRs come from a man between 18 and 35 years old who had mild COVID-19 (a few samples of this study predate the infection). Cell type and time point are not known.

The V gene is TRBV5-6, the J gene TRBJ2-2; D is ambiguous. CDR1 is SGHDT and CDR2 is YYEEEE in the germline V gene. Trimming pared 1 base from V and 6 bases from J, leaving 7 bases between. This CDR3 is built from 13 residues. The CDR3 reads CASSLMASGELFF. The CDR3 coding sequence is TGTGCCAGCAGCTTGATGGCATCCGGGGAGCTGTTTTTT.

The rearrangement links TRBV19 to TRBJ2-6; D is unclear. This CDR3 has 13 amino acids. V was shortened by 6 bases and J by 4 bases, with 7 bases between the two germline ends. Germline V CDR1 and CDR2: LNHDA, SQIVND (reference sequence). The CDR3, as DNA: TGTGCCAGTAGGCCCCTAGGGGCCAACGTCCTGACTTTC. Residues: CASRPLGANVLTF. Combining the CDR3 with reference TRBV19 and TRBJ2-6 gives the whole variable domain DGGITQSPKYLFRKEGQNVTLSCEQNLNHDAMYWYRQDPGQGLRLIYYSQIVNDFQKGDIAEGYSVSREKKESFPLTVTSAQKNPTAFYLCASRPLGANVLTFGAGSRLTVL.

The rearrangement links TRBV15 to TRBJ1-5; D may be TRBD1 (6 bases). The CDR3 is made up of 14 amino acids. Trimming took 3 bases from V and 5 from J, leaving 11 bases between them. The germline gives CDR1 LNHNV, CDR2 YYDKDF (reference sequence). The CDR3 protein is CATSREGGYQPQHF. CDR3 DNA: TGTGCCACCAGCAGGGAGGGGGGTTATCAGCCCCAGCATTTT.

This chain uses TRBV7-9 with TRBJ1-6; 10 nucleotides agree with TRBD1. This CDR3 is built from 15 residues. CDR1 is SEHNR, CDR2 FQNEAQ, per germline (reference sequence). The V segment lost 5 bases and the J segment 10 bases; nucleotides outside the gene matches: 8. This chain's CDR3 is CASSPWTGGGSPLHF. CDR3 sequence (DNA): TGTGCCAGCAGCCCATGGACAGGGGGAGGCTCACCCCTCCACTTT.

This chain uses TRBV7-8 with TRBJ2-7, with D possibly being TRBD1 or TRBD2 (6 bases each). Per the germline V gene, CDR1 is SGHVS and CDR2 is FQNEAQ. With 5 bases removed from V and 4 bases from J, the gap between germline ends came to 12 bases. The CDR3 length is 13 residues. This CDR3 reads CASSKGGPYEQYV. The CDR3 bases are TGTGCCAGCAGCAAGGGGGGTCCTTACGAGCAGTACGTC.

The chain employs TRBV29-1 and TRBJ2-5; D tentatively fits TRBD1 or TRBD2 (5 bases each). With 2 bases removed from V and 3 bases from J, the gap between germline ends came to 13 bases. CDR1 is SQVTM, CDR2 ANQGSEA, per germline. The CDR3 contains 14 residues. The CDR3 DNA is TGCAGCGTTGAACCCCTGCTGGGGGAAGAGACCCAGTACTTC. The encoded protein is CSVEPLLGEETQYF. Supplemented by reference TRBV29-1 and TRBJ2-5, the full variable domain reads SAVISQKPSRDICQRGTSLTIQCQVDSQVTMMFWYRQQPGQSLTLIATANQGSEATYESGFVIDKFPISRPNLTFSTLTVSNMSPEDSSIYLCSVEPLLGEETQYFGPGTRLLVL.

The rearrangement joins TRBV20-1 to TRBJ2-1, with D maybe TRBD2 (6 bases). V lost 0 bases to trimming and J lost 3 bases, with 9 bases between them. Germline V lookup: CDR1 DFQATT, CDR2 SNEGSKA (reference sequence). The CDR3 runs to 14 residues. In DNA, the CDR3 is TGCAGTGCTAGAGATCGGCGGGGCTACAATGAGCAGTTCTTC. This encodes CSARDRRGYNEQFF.

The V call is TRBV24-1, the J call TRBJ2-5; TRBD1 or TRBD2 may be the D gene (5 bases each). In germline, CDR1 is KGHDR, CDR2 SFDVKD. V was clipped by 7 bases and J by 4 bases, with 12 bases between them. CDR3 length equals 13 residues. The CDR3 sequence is CATSRDVGETQYF. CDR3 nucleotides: TGTGCCACCAGCAGGGACGTGGGAGAGACCCAGTACTTC.

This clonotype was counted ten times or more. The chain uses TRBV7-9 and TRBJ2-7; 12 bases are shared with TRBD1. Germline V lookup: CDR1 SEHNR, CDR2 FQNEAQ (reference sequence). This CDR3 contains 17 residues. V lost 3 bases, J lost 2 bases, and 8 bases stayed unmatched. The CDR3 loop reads CASSFPGQGALTYEQYV. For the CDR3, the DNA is TGTGCCAGCAGCTTTCCGGGACAGGGGGCCCTAACCTACGAGCAGTACGTC.

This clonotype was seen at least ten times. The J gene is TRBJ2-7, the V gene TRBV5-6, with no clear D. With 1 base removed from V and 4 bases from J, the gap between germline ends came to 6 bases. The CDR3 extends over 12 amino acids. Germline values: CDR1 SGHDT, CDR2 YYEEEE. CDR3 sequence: CASSLRDYEQYF. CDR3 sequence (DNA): TGTGCCAGCAGCTTGAGAGATTACGAGCAGTACTTC.

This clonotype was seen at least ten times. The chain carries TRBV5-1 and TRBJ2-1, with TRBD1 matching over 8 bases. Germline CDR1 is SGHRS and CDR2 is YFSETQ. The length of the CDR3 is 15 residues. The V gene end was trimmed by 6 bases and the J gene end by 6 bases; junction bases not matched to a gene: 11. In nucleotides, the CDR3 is TGCGCCAGCACACCCTGGACAGGGTCGGCCAATGAGCAGTTCTTC. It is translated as CASTPWTGSANEQFF.

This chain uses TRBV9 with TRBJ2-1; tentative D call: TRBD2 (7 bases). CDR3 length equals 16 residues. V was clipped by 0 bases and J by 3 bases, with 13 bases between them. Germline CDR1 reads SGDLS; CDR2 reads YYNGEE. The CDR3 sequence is CASSVASGDYYNEQFF. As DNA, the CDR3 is TGTGCCAGCAGCGTAGCTTCAGGGGACTACTACAATGAGCAGTTCTTC.

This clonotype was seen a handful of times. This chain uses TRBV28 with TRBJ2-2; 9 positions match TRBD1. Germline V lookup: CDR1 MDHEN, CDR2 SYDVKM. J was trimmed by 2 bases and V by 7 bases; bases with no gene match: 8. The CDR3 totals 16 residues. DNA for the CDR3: TGTGCCAGCACAGCCACAGGGGGCGGTAACACCGGGGAGCTGTTTTTT. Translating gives CASTATGGGNTGELFF.

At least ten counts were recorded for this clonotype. CDR3: CASQRGSQPQHF. In DNA form, the CDR3 reads TGTGCCAGCCAGAGGGGGAGTCAGCCCCAGCATTTT. The chain joins TRBV12-3 or TRBV12-4 to TRBJ1-5; maybe TRBD1 (6 bases). Trimming left V 8 bases short and J 6 bases short, with 11 bases between. The CDR3 is made up of 12 amino acids.

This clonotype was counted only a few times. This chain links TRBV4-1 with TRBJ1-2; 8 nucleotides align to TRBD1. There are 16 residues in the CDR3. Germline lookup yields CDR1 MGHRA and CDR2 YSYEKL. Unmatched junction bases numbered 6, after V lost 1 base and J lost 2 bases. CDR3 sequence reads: CASSQVFPGGNYGYTF. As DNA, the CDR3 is TGCGCCAGCAGCCAAGTCTTCCCAGGGGGCAACTATGGCTACACCTTC.